Presented here are 13 T cell receptor beta chains from one specimen sequenced in a study of early T cells in non-severe SARS-CoV-2 infection. One entry per CDR3 protein, called by TCRdb with MiXCR from the 5' RACE reads. The data hold more than 65,000 distinct CDR3 sequences, with roughly 15% observed a single time. The specimen sequenced was whole blood. The origin of the receptors is an adult who was a healthcare worker with PCR-confirmed SARS-CoV-2 infection or an uninfected control (not recorded which).

The chain is built from TRBV7-6 and TRBJ2-1; the match to TRBD2 covers 10 bases. The germline V gene has CDR1 SGHVS and CDR2 FNYEAQ. The CDR3 has 15 amino acids. The V segment lost 2 bases and the J segment 8 bases; nucleotides outside the gene matches: 6. The CDR3: CASSLSPSGGDEQFF. The CDR3 DNA is TGTGCCAGCAGCTTATCGCCTAGCGGGGGCGATGAGCAGTTCTTC.

The rearrangement links TRBV7-2 to TRBJ1-6; the D gene is possibly TRBD1 (6 bases). The V and J ends lost 1 base and 12 bases respectively, with 13 bases between them. The CDR3 is made up of 14 amino acids. The germline V gene encodes CDR1 SGHTA and CDR2 FQGNSA. The CDR3 bases are TGTGCCAGCAGCTTAGACAGGGCCGGGGGACCCCTCCACTTT. It specifies CASSLDRAGGPLHF.

This clonotype was seen repeatedly, ten times or more. The genes are TRBV11-2 and TRBJ2-4; D unresolved. V was shortened by 5 bases and J by 7 bases, with 21 bases between the two germline ends. Germline CDR1 SGHAT, CDR2 FQNNGV. The CDR3 has 16 amino acids. Written as DNA, the CDR3 is TGTGCCAGCAGCCCGACGTTGACCAGAACCGGGAACATTCAGTACTTC. Protein sequence: CASSPTLTRTGNIQYF.

This clonotype appeared many times. The CDR3 DNA is TGTGCCAGCTCACCACGAGAGCAGTCCCAGCAAAATGAGCAGTTCTTC. It translates to CASSPREQSQQNEQFF. The chain carries TRBV18 and TRBJ2-1; D not resolved. The V gene lost 1 base and the J gene lost 7 bases, with 17 bases spanning the gap. Looked up from germline, CDR1 is KGHSH and CDR2 is LQKENI. CDR3 length equals 16 residues.

This clonotype was recorded a few times. The chain recombines TRBV5-4 with TRBJ2-1; D remains ambiguous. Germline values: CDR1 SGHNT, CDR2 YYREEE (reference sequence). V shed 4 bases and J shed 7 bases, with 9 bases lying between them. The CDR3 consists of 12 residues. The CDR3 region has the DNA TGTGCCAGCAGCCAGGACCAAAATGAGCAGTTCTTC. Protein: CASSQDQNEQFF. Based on the CDR3 plus reference TRBV5-4 and TRBJ2-1, the full variable domain is ETGVTQSPTHLIKTRGQQVTLRCSSQSGHNTVSWYQQALGQGPQFIFQYYREEENGRGNFPPRFSGLQFPNYSSELNVNALELDDSALYLCASSQDQNEQFFGPGTRLTVL.

In this sample, this clonotype turned up a few times. The CDR3 bases are TGTGCCAGCAGTGTTCAGAATGTCGGGACAGGGAATCAGCCCCAGCATTTT. This translates into CASSVQNVGTGNQPQHF. The genes are TRBV2 and TRBJ1-5, with 9 positions matching TRBD1. Trimming cost V 4 bases and J 4 bases; bases outside gene matches: 11. This CDR3 has 17 residues. Germline V gene data show CDR1 as SNHLY and CDR2 as FYNNEI.

Many counts were recorded for this clonotype. The rearrangement joins TRBV30 to TRBJ1-5; 7 nucleotides align to TRBD1. The CDR3 consists of 15 residues. Trimming at V came to 5 bases and at J to 2 bases, leaving 9 bases not matched to a gene. The germline gives CDR1 GTSNPN, CDR2 SVGIG (reference sequence). CDR3 bases: TGTGCCTGGGCGACCCGACAGGGTGGCAATCAGCCCCAGCATTTT. Its protein product is CAWATRQGGNQPQHF.

The sample holds a few counts of this clonotype. V usage is TRBV5-4 and J usage is TRBJ2-2, with D perhaps given as TRBD1 or TRBD2 (7 bases each). The V gene's germline CDR1 is SGHNT and CDR2 YYREEE (reference sequence). The CDR3 sequence is 16 residues long. The V and J ends lost 0 bases and 7 bases respectively, with 16 bases between them. The CDR3 nucleotides read TGTGCCAGCAGCTTGGACCCGACAGGGAGGGTCGGGGAGCTGTTTTTT. As protein: CASSLDPTGRVGELFF.

This clonotype was observed a handful of times. V gene TRBV5-1 combines with J gene TRBJ1-6; D might be TRBD1 (5 bases). CDR1 and CDR2 from the germline V gene are SGHRS and YFSETQ. Trimming shortened V by 5 bases and J by 7 bases, and 10 bases separated the two germline ends. This CDR3 is built from 13 residues. CDR3 DNA: TGCGCCAGCAGTTACGGACACAATTCACCCCTCCACTTT. Translation: CASSYGHNSPLHF. Variable domain in full (rest from reference TRBV5-1 and TRBJ1-6): KAGVTQTPRYLIKTRGQQVTLSCSPISGHRSVSWYQQTPGQGLQFLFEYFSETQRNKGNFPGRFSGRQFSNSRSEMNVSTLELGDSALYLCASSYGHNSPLHFGNGTRLTVT.

This clonotype has more than one count but fewer than ten. This sequence joins TRBV3-1 and TRBJ2-7; D might be TRBD1 (5 bases). In germline, CDR1 is LGHDT, CDR2 YNNKEL (reference sequence). Trimming cost V 7 bases and J 3 bases, with 16 bases left between them. The CDR3 length is 14 residues. The DNA for the CDR3 is TGTGCCAGCACCACTCGACAGAGGAGCTACGAGCAGTACTTC. It yields the protein CASTTRQRSYEQYF.

This clonotype was picked up a small number of times. The rearrangement joins TRBV29-1 to TRBJ2-2; D is unresolved. Trimming pared 3 bases from V and 2 bases from J, leaving 4 bases between. The CDR3 runs to 12 residues. The germline V gene encodes CDR1 SQVTM and CDR2 ANQGSEA. CDR3 sequence: CSVEFNTGELFF. The CDR3 region has the DNA TGCAGCGTTGAGTTCAACACCGGGGAGCTGTTTTTT.

The rearrangement joins TRBV28 to TRBJ1-1; D possibly corresponds to TRBD1 (5 bases). V lost 2 bases and J 0 bases, leaving 10 bases between the germline ends. Germline V gene lookup returns CDR1 MDHEN and CDR2 SYDVKM. CDR3 length: 15 residues. The CDR3 sequence is CASSLRGGMNTEAFF. The CDR3, as DNA: TGTGCCAGCAGTTTACGCGGGGGTATGAACACTGAAGCTTTCTTT.

This clonotype has more than one count but fewer than ten. V and J are TRBV5-1 and TRBJ2-1; no clear D. The CDR3 contains 11 residues. Per germline, CDR1 SGHRS and CDR2 YFSETQ. V was shortened by 0 bases and J by 9 bases, with 4 bases between the two germline ends. CDR3 in amino acids: CASSLGFEQFF. The CDR3 DNA is TGCGCCAGCAGCTTGGGTTTTGAGCAGTTCTTC.